This is a list of T cell receptor beta chains from one sample in a study of cytomegalovirus exposure and HLA in healthy donors. Some clones are missing from TCRdb's copy, which holds only in-frame ones; the method was immunoSEQ multiplex PCR. The sample totals tens of thousands of clones. The specimen sequenced was PBMCs. The receptors shown here come from a female donor in good health and CMV-seropositive. The CDR3 runs from the conserved cysteine through the conserved F or W. The D gene is left open where the match is weak.

>TRBJ2-3|TRBD2|TRBV9
CASSVGEGSDTQYF
TGTGCCAGCAGCGTAGGGGAGGGTTCAGATACGCAGTATTTT
>TRBJ2-1|TRBD2|TRBV7-9
CASSSTGGDEQFF
TGTGCCAGCAGCTCTACGGGGGGGGATGAGCAGTTCTTC
>TRBJ2-1|NA|TRBV7-9
CASSIIASRPEQFF
TGTGCCAGCAGCATAATAGCTAGCAGGCCTGAGCAGTTCTTC
>TRBJ1-1|NA|TRBV29-1
CSVDSGSTEAFF
TGCAGCGTTGATTCGGGGAGCACTGAAGCTTTCTTT
>TRBJ1-2|NA|TRBV18
CASSLLGQDGYTF
TGTGCCAGCTCACTTCTAGGACAAGATGGCTACACCTTC
>TRBJ2-7|TRBD1|TRBV19
CASKMGQGAEQYF
TGTGCCAGTAAGATGGGACAGGGTGCCGAGCAGTACTTC
>TRBJ1-2|NA|TRBV18
CASSPPRPAGDTGYTF
TGTGCCAGCTCACCACCTAGGCCAGCGGGGGATACTGGCTACACCTTC
>TRBJ1-5|NA|TRBV10-3
CAIRGVPGEPQHF
TGTGCCATAAGAGGTGTTCCGGGGGAGCCCCAGCATTTT
>TRBJ2-7|NA|TRBV5-1
CASSLARSGQNYEQYF
TGCGCCAGCAGCTTGGCCCGGTCAGGACAAAACTACGAGCAGTACTTC
>TRBJ2-1|TRBD1|TRBV7-8
CASSLEQGESNEQFF
TGTGCCAGCAGCTTAGAGCAGGGGGAGTCCAATGAGCAGTTCTTC
>TRBJ2-7|NA|TRBV29-1
CSVLSANSYEQYF
TGCAGCGTGCTTTCAGCGAACTCCTACGAGCAGTACTTC
>TRBJ2-3|NA|TRBV11-3
CASSKEIGDTQYF
TGTGCCAGCAGCAAGGAGATTGGAGATACGCAGTATTTT
>TRBJ2-7|TRBD2|TRBV6-6
CASNLGAGGYEQYF
TGTGCCAGCAATCTGGGAGCGGGGGGGTACGAGCAGTACTTC
>TRBJ1-3|NA|TRBV7-9
CASSLGVLVTGNTIYF
TGTGCCAGCAGCTTAGGCGTTTTGGTAACTGGAAACACCATATATTTT
>TRBJ1-2|TRBD1|TRBV7-6
CASSLVQGADGYTF
TGTGCCAGCAGCTTAGTACAGGGGGCAGATGGCTACACCTTC
>TRBJ2-7|NA|TRBV28
CASREGGGRLEQYF
TGTGCCAGCAGGGAAGGGGGAGGGCGGCTCGAGCAGTACTTC
>TRBJ2-6|NA|TRBV19
CASSNRGITGANVLTF
TGTGCCAGTAGTAACCGCGGGATAACTGGGGCCAACGTCCTGACTTTC
>TRBJ1-2|NA|TRBV10-1
CASSEILNYGYTF
TGCGCCAGCAGTGAAATCCTTAACTATGGCTACACCTTC
>TRBJ1-3|TRBD1|TRBV6-5
CASRRGLAGNTIYF
TGTGCCAGTCGCAGGGGGCTGGCAGGAAACACCATATATTTT
>TRBJ2-3|NA|TRBV2
CASSEGWRAGGDTQYF
TGTGCCAGCAGTGAAGGATGGAGGGCCGGGGGAGATACGCAGTATTTT
>TRBJ2-1|TRBD2|TRBV2
CASRTSGRVNEQFF
TGTGCCAGCAGGACTAGCGGGAGGGTCAATGAGCAGTTCTTC
>TRBJ2-7|TRBD2|TRBV28
CASSLAGGNYEQYF
TGTGCCAGCAGCTTAGCGGGAGGTAACTACGAGCAGTACTTC
>TRBJ2-1|NA|TRBV10-3
CAISDVNEQFF
TGTGCCATCAGTGATGTAAATGAGCAGTTCTTC
>TRBJ1-1|NA|TRBV5-1
CASTREAVNTEAFF
TGCGCCAGCACAAGAGAGGCCGTGAACACTGAAGCTTTCTTT
>TRBJ2-5|TRBD2|TRBV18
CASSPRIAGGQGETQYF
TGTGCCAGCTCACCACGGATAGCGGGAGGCCAGGGAGAGACCCAGTACTTC
>TRBJ2-3|NA|TRBV4-3
CASSRQTQDTQYF
TGCGCCAGCAGCCGCCAGACACAAGATACGCAGTATTTT
>TRBJ2-7|NA|TRBV6-1
CASSFGTSYEQYF
TGTGCCAGCAGTTTCGGGACATCCTACGAGCAGTACTTC
>TRBJ1-3|TRBD1|TRBV10-3
CAITGTAGNTIYF
TGTGCCATCACCGGGACAGCAGGAAACACCATATATTTT
>TRBJ1-4|NA|TRBV4-2
CASSQGTGGAGEKLFF
TGTGCCAGCAGCCAGGGCACCGGAGGGGCGGGTGAAAAACTGTTTTTT
>TRBJ2-7|TRBD1|TRBV7-6
CASSRDRSYEQYF
TGTGCCAGCAGCCGGGACAGGTCCTACGAGCAGTACTTC
>TRBJ2-3|TRBD1|TRBV28
CASTTGGGTDTQYF
TGTGCCAGCACTACAGGGGGCGGCACAGATACGCAGTATTTT
>TRBJ1-5|TRBD1|TRBV28
CASRKSQGANQPQHF
TGTGCCAGCAGAAAATCACAGGGGGCGAATCAGCCCCAGCATTTT
>TRBJ2-7|TRBD1|TRBV6-5
CASSYSGTGPTYEQYF
TGTGCCAGCAGTTACTCGGGGACAGGGCCTACCTACGAGCAGTACTTC
>TRBJ2-1|TRBD1|TRBV6-9
CASTRDRSYNEQFF
TGTGCCAGCACCCGGGACAGATCTTACAATGAGCAGTTCTTC
>TRBJ1-2|NA|TRBV6-1
CALRTDLDYGYTF
TGTGCCCTTAGAACGGATCTAGACTATGGCTACACCTTC
>TRBJ1-3|NA|TRBV5-6
CASSPRSGNTIYF
TGTGCCAGCAGCCCACGGTCTGGAAACACCATATATTTT
>TRBJ2-7|TRBD1|TRBV28
CASTGQGYEQYF
TGTGCCAGCACTGGACAGGGTTACGAGCAGTACTTC
>TRBJ1-2|NA|TRBV19
CASSIPYQGPYGYTF
TGTGCCAGTAGTATACCCTACCAGGGGCCCTATGGCTACACCTTC
>TRBJ1-2|NA|TRBV6-5
CASSYQGRGYGYTF
TGTGCCAGCAGTTACCAGGGTAGGGGGTATGGCTACACCTTC
>TRBJ2-1|TRBD2|TRBV7-9
CASSPRGTSGNEQFF
TGTGCCAGCAGCCCACGGGGGACTAGCGGCAATGAGCAGTTCTTC